This T cell receptor (beta chain) derives from a study of shared clonotypes between healthy human individuals. Study-level findings and limits: Non-shared clonotypes displayed generation probabilities falling below those of clonotypes present in all four donors. Roughly 5% of naive CD4 clonotypes were shared across a handful of donors.

Here immunoSEQ multiplex PCR was the method, and the copy in TCRdb shows in-frame clones only, minus some. Of around 2.3 million clones in the sample, approximately 96% were seen once. The CDR3 sequence is 17 residues long. Germline-derived CDR1 and CDR2 are KGHSH and LQKENI. Trimming left V 2 bases short and J 0 bases short, with 14 bases between. Worth noting for this clone: What it recognizes is unknown.

The clonotype originates from a man aged 18 to 30 in good health. The chain links TRBV18 to TRBJ2-1, with D perhaps given as TRBD1 or TRBD2 (6 bases each). The material sequenced was naive CD4+ T cells sorted from blood. Subset noted: CD45RA+ positively selected. As DNA, the CDR3 is TGTGCCAGCTCACCAAAAAGGGGGGTCCGCTCCTACAATGAGCAGTTCTTC. Translated: CASSPKRGVRSYNEQFF.